The next 5 T cell receptor beta chains were all read from a single sample in a study of cytomegalovirus exposure and HLA in healthy donors. Researchers ran the PCR with 60 Vbeta and 13 Jbeta primers. Profiled with immunoSEQ multiplex PCR; TCRdb holds only in-frame clones, not every one. The sample shows 150,000 to 200,000 clones, roughly 82% of them seen only once. Material: PBMCs. These receptors all stem from a woman aged 30 to 39 in good health and CMV-seronegative.

This clone showed up just a few times. CDR3 sequence (DNA): TGTGCCAGAAGCTTTCGTAACAGGGGCGATCCTGAAGCTTTCTTT. Translated: CARSFRNRGDPEAFF. The chain couples TRBV7-5 to TRBJ1-1; the table's D call TRBD1 went unverified against the DNA. TRBV7-5 is flagged as a pseudogene. The length of the CDR3 is 15 residues.

This clone has just a few counts. The rearrangement links TRBV30 to TRBJ1-2; no clear D. V was trimmed by 2 bases and J by 8 bases, leaving 9 bases between them. Germline values: CDR1 GTSNPN, CDR2 SVGIG (reference sequence). This CDR3 is 11 amino acids long. The CDR3 coding sequence is TGTGCCTGGAGTCTAGGTGTCGGCTACACCTTC. This codes for CAWSLGVGYTF. The full variable domain, its missing parts supplied by reference TRBV30 and TRBJ1-2, is SQTIHQWPATLVQPVGSPLSLECTVEGTSNPNLYWYRQAAGRGLQLLFYSVGIGQISSEVPQNLSASRPQDRQFILSSKKLLLSDSGFYLCAWSLGVGYTFGSGTRLTVV.

The chain combines TRBV4-2 with TRBJ2-5; D remains ambiguous. The CDR3 covers 11 residues. CDR1 and CDR2 from the germline V gene are LGHNA and YNFKEQ. Trimming cost V 4 bases and J 4 bases, with 4 bases left between them. The CDR3 DNA is TGTGCCAGCAGCCTCGGAGAGACCCAGTACTTC. It specifies CASSLGETQYF.

The chain has TRBV27 and TRBJ2-7; 10 positions match TRBD2. The CDR3 totals 13 residues. The J segment lost 3 bases and the V segment lost 4 bases, leaving 0 bases of the junction unmatched. Looked up from germline, CDR1 is MNHEY and CDR2 is SMNVEV (reference sequence). The CDR3, as DNA: TGTGCCAGCAGTTGGACTAGCGGCTACGAGCAGTACTTC. This translates into CASSWTSGYEQYF.

This clone turned up a few times. CDR3 coding DNA: TGTGCCAGCAGTTACCACTCCTCGGGAACCAGCAATGAGCAGTTCTTC. Its translation: CASSYHSSGTSNEQFF. The chain combines TRBV27 with TRBJ2-1; tentatively, D is TRBD2 (5 bases). CDR3 length: 16 residues. V lost 4 bases and J lost 6, with 19 bases in between. CDR1 is MNHEY and CDR2 is SMNVEV in the germline V gene (reference sequence).